These 11 T cell receptor beta chains originate from one sample sequenced in a study of beta chain features in type 1 diabetes listed by TCRdb under 2018. Preparation of the library involved the immunoSEQ multiplex PCR assay. The entire isolated RNA was reverse transcribed using the High Capacity cDNA Reverse Transcription Kit, and thus expressed TCRB transcripts were sequenced. TCRdb limited this immuneACCESS table to in-frame rearrangements with V and J called. A share of clones is missing; checked studies link under half to unresolved V genes, and the rest is unexplained. The table for this sample lists roughly 290,000 clones; 7% to 9% of them were counted only once. Together, the top ten hold roughly 1% of the sample. Input material: central memory CD4+ T cells from blood. These receptor sequences come from a woman younger than 30 in good health.

This clone was seen ten or more times. The chain is built from TRBV9 and TRBJ2-1, with a tentative D call TRBD1 (6 bases). The CDR3 extends over 13 amino acids. The V end lost 0 bases, the J end lost 8 bases, and 9 bases lay between the germline ends. The germline V gene encodes CDR1 SGDLS and CDR2 YYNGEE. For the CDR3, the DNA is TGTGCCAGCAGCGTAGCAGGGGCCGATGAGCAGTTCTTC. Protein sequence: CASSVAGADEQFF.

This clone was seen a handful of times. This chain joins TRBV29-1 and TRBJ2-1; TRBD2 is a possible D gene (5 bases). This CDR3 is built from 13 residues. Trimming pared 4 bases from V and 0 bases from J, leaving 7 bases between. CDR1 is SQVTM, CDR2 ANQGSEA, per germline. CDR3 region: CSVAEGSYNEQFF. The CDR3 region has the DNA TGCAGCGTTGCTGAGGGCTCCTACAATGAGCAGTTCTTC.

This clone was seen a handful of times. The chain employs TRBV6-5 and TRBJ2-5; 8 bases align to TRBD2. The germline V gene encodes CDR1 MNHEY and CDR2 SVGAGI. The ends lost 2 bases at V and 2 bases at J; junction bases unmatched: 4. The CDR3 is made up of 15 amino acids. CDR3 bases: TGTGCCAGCAGTTACCGGCCTAGCGGGCAAGAGACCCAGTACTTC. Its protein is CASSYRPSGQETQYF.

This clone has a count of ten or more. The rearrangement uses TRBV15 and TRBJ2-1; TRBD1 might be the D (6 bases). Trimming removed 5 bases at V and 8 bases at J, with 16 bases between. Germline CDR1 is LNHNV and CDR2 is YYDKDF (reference sequence). The CDR3 length is 14 residues. CDR3: CATSARGEGDEQFF. The CDR3 nucleotides read TGTGCCACCAGCGCTAGAGGAGAGGGGGATGAGCAGTTCTTC.

This clone was recorded at least ten times. This chain connects TRBV5-4 to TRBJ1-1; D unclear. V lost 3 bases and J lost 4, with 10 bases in between. Germline V CDR1 and CDR2: SGHNT, YYREEE (reference sequence). The CDR3 has 13 residues. The CDR3 DNA is TGTGCCAGCAGCTCTATTTCGGGCACTGAAGCTTTCTTT. Translated, it gives CASSSISGTEAFF.

This clone showed up just a few times. The sample contains more than one DNA sequence encoding this CDR3. The chain joins TRBV6-5 to TRBJ1-2, with TRBD1 matching over 8 bases. This CDR3 contains 14 residues. After removal of 2 bases from V and 7 bases from J, the junction contained 6 bases not matched to a gene. Germline V CDR1 and CDR2: MNHEY, SVGAGI. CDR3 bases: TGTGCCAGCAGTTACGGGACAGGAGAGAGTGGCTACACCTTC. It is translated as CASSYGTGESGYTF.

This clone was counted a few times. This chain links TRBV5-1 with TRBJ2-5; D might be TRBD1 (6 bases). The V gene lost 5 bases and the J gene lost 2 bases, with 10 bases spanning the gap. The length of the CDR3 is 13 residues. Germline CDR1 reads SGHRS; CDR2 reads YFSETQ. The CDR3 nucleotides are TGCGCCAGCAGACAGGGCTTTCAAGAGACCCAGTACTTC. Translated: CASRQGFQETQYF. The full variable domain, its missing parts supplied by reference TRBV5-1 and TRBJ2-5, is KAGVTQTPRYLIKTRGQQVTLSCSPISGHRSVSWYQQTPGQGLQFLFEYFSETQRNKGNFPGRFSGRQFSNSRSEMNVSTLELGDSALYLCASRQGFQETQYFGPGTRLLVL.

The sample holds a few counts of this clone. The chain has TRBV18 and TRBJ2-1, with 9 bases fitting TRBD2. With V trimmed by 0 bases and J by 9 bases, 9 bases remained unmatched. CDR1 and CDR2 (germline): KGHSH, LQKENI. The CDR3 is 16 residues long. CDR3 region: CASSPPVAGVAGEQFF. As DNA, the CDR3 is TGTGCCAGCTCACCACCGGTAGCGGGAGTAGCCGGTGAGCAGTTCTTC.

There are many counts of this clone. This chain joins TRBV28 and TRBJ2-1, with TRBD1 matching over 9 bases. Germline trimming cut 6 bases from V and 6 bases from J; bases unmatched to any gene: 9. The CDR3 covers 15 residues. Germline V gene lookup returns CDR1 MDHEN and CDR2 SYDVKM. The CDR3 DNA is TGTGCCAGCAGGTATCCGGGACAGGGACGCAATGAGCAGTTCTTC. Translating it yields CASRYPGQGRNEQFF.

This clone was detected many times. The chain employs TRBV7-3 and TRBJ2-7; 9 nucleotides align to TRBD2. The CDR3 covers 13 residues. The V gene end was trimmed by 7 bases and the J gene end by 4 bases; junction bases not matched to a gene: 5. Germline CDR1 and CDR2: SGHTA and FQGTGA. CDR3 loop: CASISGGRYEQYF. For the CDR3, the DNA is TGTGCCAGCATTAGCGGGGGCAGGTACGAGCAGTACTTC.

This clone was seen a handful of times. The chain links TRBV7-2 to TRBJ2-1, with 10 bases matching TRBD1. This CDR3 comprises 16 residues. Unmatched junction bases numbered 6, after V lost 2 bases and J lost 5 bases. CDR1 and CDR2 (germline): SGHTA, FQGNSA. CDR3 in amino acids: CASSLLTGTGDNEQFF. The CDR3 DNA sequence: TGTGCCAGCAGCTTACTGACCGGGACAGGGGACAATGAGCAGTTCTTC.